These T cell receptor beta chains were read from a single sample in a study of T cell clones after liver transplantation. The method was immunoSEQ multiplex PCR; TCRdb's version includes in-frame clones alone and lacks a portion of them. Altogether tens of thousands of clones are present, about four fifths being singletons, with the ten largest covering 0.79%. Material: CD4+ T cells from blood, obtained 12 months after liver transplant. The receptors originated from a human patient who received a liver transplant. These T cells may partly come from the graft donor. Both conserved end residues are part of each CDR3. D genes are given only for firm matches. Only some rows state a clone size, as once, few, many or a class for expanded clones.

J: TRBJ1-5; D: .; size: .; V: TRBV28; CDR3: CASSPSGYQPQHF; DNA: TGTGCCAGCAGTCCATCAGGGTATCAGCCCCAGCATTTT
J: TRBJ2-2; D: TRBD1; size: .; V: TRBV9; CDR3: CASSPWTGTGELFF; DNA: TGTGCCAGCAGCCCTTGGACAGGGACTGGGGAGCTGTTTTTT
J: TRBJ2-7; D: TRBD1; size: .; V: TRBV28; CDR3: CASSLTGTRSYEQYF; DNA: TGTGCCAGCAGTTTGACAGGGACGAGGTCCTACGAGCAGTACTTC
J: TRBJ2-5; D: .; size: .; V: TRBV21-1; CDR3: CASSKGLETQYF; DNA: TGTGCCAGCAGCAAAGGGTTGGAGACCCAGTACTTC
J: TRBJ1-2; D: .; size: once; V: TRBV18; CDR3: CASSPGERGYTF; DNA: TGTGCCAGCTCACCAGGGGAACGTGGCTACACCTTC
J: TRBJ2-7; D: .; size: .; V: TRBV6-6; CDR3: CASSYSNIYEQYF; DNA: TGTGCCAGCAGTTACTCGAACATTTACGAGCAGTACTTC
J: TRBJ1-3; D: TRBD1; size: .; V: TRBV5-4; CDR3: CASSSDRGLRRNTIYF; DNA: TGTGCCAGCAGCTCTGACAGGGGGTTAAGGCGAAACACCATATATTTT
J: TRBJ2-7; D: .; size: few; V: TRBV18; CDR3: CASSPSADRLTYEQYF; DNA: TGTGCCAGCTCACCCTCCGCCGACCGATTGACCTACGAGCAGTACTTC
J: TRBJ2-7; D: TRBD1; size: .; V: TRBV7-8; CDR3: CASSYRDRVGEQYF; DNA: TGTGCCAGCAGCTACCGGGACAGGGTGGGCGAGCAGTACTTC
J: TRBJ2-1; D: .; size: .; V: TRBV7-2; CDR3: CASSQRGGRYNEQFF; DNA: TGTGCCAGCAGCCAGAGGGGAGGTCGGTACAATGAGCAGTTCTTC
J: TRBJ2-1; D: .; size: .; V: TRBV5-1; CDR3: CASSFAGKQFF; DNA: TGCGCCAGCAGCTTCGCCGGGAAACAGTTCTTC
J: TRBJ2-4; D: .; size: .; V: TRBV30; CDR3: CAWTSSLGRGLNIQYF; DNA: TGTGCCTGGACTTCTAGTTTGGGTAGGGGTTTGAACATTCAGTACTTC
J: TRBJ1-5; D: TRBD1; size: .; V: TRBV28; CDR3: CASSNDRGSQPQHF; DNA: TGTGCCAGCAGTAACGACAGGGGAAGTCAGCCCCAGCATTTT
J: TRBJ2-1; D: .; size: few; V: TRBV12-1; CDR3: CASSFLQRRPNEQFF; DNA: TGTGCCAGCAGCTTTTTGCAGCGGCGGCCCAATGAGCAGTTCTTC
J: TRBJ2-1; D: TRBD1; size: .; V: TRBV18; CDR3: CASSPGQGVYNEQFF; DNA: TGTGCCAGCTCGCCGGGACAGGGGGTATACAATGAGCAGTTCTTC